This TCR beta chain was captured in a study of T-cell memory formation after mild COVID-19. About the study: Clusters were largely donor specific.

MiXCR, applied by TCRdb to the 5' RACE reads, yields one record per CDR3 protein. The sample has under 150,000 distinct CDR3 sequences; approximately 21% are singletons. Trimming left V 6 bases short and J 4 bases short, with 20 bases between. Per germline, CDR1 LGHNA and CDR2 YNFKEQ. The CDR3 runs 16 residues. The sequence derives from a young man who had mild COVID-19 (a few samples of this study predate the infection). Cell type and time point are not known. The sequenced sample consisted of PBMCs or a T cell subset sorted from them (not recorded which). The chain has TRBV4-2 and TRBJ2-3; D is perhaps TRBD1 or TRBD2 (5 bases each). The DNA for the CDR3 is TGTGCCAGCAGAGGCCGGGACGGCAGACGGTCAGATACGCAGTATTTT. Its protein product is CASRGRDGRRSDTQYF.